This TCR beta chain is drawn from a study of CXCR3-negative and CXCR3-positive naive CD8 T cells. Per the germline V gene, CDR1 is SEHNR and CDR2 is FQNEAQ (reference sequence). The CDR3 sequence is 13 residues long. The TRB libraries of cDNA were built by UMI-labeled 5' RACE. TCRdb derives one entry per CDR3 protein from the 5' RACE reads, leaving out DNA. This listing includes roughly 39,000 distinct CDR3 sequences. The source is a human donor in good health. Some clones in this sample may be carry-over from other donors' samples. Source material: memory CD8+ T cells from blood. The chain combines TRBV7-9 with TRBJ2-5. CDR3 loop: CASSLPSKETQYF. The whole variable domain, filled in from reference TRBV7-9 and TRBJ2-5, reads DTGVSQNPRHKITKRGQNVTFRCDPISEHNRLYWYRQTLGQGPEFLTYFQNEAQLEKSRLLSDRFSAERPKGSFSTLEIQRTEQGDSAMYLCASSLPSKETQYFGPGTRLLVL.